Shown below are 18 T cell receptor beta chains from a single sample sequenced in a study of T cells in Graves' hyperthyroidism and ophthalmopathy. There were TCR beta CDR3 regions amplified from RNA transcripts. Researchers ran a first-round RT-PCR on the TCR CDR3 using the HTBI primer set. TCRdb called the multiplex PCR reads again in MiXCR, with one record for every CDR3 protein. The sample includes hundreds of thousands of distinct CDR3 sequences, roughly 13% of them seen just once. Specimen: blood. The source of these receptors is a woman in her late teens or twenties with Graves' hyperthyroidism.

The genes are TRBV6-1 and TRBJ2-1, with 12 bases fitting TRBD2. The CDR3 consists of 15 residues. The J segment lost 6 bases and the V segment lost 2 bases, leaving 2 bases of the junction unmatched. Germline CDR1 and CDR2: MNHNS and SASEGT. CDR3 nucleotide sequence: TGTGCCAGCAGTGAACTAGCGGGGGGGAGCAATGAGCAGTTCTTC. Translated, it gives CASSELAGGSNEQFF.

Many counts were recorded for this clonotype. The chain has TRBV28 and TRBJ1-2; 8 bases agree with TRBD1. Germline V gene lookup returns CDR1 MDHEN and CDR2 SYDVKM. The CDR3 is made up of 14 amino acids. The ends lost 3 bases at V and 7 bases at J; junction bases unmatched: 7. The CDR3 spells CASSFPGQGIGYTF. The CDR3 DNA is TGTGCCAGCAGTTTCCCCGGACAGGGAATTGGCTACACCTTC.

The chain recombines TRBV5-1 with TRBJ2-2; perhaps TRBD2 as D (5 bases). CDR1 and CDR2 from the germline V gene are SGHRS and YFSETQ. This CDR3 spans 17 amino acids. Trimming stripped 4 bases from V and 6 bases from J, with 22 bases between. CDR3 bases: TGCGCCAGCAGCCTCCTGGAGGCTGTGGGAGCGGCCGGGGAGCTGTTTTTT. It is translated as CASSLLEAVGAAGELFF.

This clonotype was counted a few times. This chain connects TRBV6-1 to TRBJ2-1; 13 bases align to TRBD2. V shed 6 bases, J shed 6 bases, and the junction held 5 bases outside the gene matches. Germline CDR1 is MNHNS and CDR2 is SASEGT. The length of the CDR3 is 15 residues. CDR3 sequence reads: CASSPGLAGTNEQFF. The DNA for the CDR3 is TGTGCCAGCAGCCCGGGACTAGCGGGGACCAATGAGCAGTTCTTC.

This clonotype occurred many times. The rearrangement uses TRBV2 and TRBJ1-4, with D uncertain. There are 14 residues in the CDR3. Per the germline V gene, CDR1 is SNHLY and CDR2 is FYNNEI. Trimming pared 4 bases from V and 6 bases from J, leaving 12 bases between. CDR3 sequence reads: CASSGRTFYEKLFF. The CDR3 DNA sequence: TGTGCCAGCAGTGGACGGACTTTTTATGAAAAACTGTTTTTT.

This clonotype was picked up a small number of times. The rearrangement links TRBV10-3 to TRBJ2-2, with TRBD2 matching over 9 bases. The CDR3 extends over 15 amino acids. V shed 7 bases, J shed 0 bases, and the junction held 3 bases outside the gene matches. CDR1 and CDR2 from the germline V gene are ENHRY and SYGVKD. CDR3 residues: CAIKASGANTGELFF. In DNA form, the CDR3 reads TGTGCCATCAAGGCTAGCGGGGCGAACACCGGGGAGCTGTTTTTT.

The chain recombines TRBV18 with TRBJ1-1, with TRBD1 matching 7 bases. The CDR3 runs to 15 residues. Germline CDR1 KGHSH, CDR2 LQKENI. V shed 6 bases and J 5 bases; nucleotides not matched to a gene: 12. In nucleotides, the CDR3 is TGTGCCAGCTCGCCCCCGGGACAGACGAAGACTGAAGCTTTCTTT. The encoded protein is CASSPPGQTKTEAFF.

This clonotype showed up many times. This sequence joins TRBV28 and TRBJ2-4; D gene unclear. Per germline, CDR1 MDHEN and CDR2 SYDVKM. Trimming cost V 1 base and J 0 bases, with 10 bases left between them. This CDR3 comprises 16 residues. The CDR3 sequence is CASSLLSQLAKNIQYF. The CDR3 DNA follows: TGTGCCAGCAGTTTATTGTCACAGTTAGCCAAAAACATTCAGTACTTC.

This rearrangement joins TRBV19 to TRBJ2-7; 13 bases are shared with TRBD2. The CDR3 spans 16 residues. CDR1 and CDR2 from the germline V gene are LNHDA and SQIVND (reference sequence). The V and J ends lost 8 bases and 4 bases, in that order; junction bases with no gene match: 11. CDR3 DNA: TGTGCCAGTTCGGGTGTAGGGACTAGCGGGAAATACGAGCAGTACTTC. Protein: CASSGVGTSGKYEQYF.

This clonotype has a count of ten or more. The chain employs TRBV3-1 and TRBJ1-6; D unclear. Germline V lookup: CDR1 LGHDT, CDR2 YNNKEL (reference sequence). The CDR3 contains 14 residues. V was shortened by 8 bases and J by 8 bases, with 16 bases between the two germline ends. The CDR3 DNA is TGTGCCAGCGGCGACCCGGTCGGAGATTCACCCCTCCACTTT. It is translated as CASGDPVGDSPLHF.

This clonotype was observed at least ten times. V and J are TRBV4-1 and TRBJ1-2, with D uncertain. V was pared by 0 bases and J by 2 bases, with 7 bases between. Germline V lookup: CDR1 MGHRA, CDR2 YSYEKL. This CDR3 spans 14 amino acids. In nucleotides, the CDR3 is TGCGCCAGCAGCCAAGACTGGCAGAACTATGGCTACACCTTC. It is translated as CASSQDWQNYGYTF.

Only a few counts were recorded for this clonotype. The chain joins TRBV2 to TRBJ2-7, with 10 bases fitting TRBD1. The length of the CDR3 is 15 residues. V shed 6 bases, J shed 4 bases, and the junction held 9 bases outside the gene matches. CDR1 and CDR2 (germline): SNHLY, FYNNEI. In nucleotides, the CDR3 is TGTGCCAGCAGACTCCCCCGGGACAGGGGTTACGAGCAGTACTTC. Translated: CASRLPRDRGYEQYF.

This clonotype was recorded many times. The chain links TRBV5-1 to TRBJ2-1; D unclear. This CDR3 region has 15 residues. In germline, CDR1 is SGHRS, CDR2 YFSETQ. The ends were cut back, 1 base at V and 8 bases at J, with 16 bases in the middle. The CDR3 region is CASSLTDGLLHEQFF. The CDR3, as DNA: TGCGCCAGCAGCTTGACCGACGGCCTGTTGCATGAGCAGTTCTTC.

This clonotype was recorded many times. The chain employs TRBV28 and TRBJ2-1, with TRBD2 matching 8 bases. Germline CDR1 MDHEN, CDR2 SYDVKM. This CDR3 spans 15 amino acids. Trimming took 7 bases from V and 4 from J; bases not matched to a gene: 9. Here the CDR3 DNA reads TGTGCCAGCAACTTCGGGGGGGTAGGGTACAATGAGCAGTTCTTC. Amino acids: CASNFGGVGYNEQFF.

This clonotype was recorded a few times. DNA of the CDR3: TGTGCCAGTAGTATGGGACAGGCCTCCTACGAGCAGTACTTC. Translating it yields CASSMGQASYEQYF. The chain joins TRBV19 to TRBJ2-7, with 8 nucleotides matching TRBD1. Germline assignment: CDR1 LNHDA and CDR2 SQIVND (reference sequence). V trimming: 3 bases; J trimming: 0 bases; junction bases outside the gene matches: 1. This CDR3 contains 14 residues.

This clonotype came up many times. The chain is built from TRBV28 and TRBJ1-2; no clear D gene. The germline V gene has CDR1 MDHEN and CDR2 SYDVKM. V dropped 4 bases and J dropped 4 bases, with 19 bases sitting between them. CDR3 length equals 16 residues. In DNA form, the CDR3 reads TGTGCCAGCAGTTCACCCTACAGAGGTTCAGTCTATGGCTACACCTTC. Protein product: CASSSPYRGSVYGYTF.

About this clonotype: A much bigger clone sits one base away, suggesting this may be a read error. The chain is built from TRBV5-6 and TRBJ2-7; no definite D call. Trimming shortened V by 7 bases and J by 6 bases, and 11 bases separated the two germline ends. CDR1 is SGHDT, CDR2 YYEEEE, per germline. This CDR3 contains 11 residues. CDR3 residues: CASGSAREQYF. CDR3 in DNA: TGTGCCAGCGGCTCTGCCCGCGAGCAGTACTTC.

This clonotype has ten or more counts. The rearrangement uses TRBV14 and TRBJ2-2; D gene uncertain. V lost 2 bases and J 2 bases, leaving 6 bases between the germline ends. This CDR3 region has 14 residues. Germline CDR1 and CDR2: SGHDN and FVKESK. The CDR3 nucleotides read TGTGCCAGCAGCCAATTACGTAACACCGGGGAGCTGTTTTTT. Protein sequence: CASSQLRNTGELFF. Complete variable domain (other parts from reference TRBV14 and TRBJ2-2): EAGVTQFPSHSVIEKGQTVTLRCDPISGHDNLYWYRRVMGKEIKFLLHFVKESKQDESGMPNNRFLAERTGGTYSTLKVQPAELEDSGVYFCASSQLRNTGELFFGEGSRLTVL.